This TCR beta chain stems from a study of CD4+ T cells in melanoma. Note on this clone: Its antigen is currently unknown.

Study findings and constraints: In melanoma, neoantigen-specific CD4+ T cells reportedly differed in differentiation state. A reported correlation linked neoantigen-specific CD4+ T cells to CD8+, macrophage and B cell function.

Some clones are missing from TCRdb's copy, which holds only in-frame ones; the method was immunoSEQ multiplex PCR. Of about 55,000 clones listed, roughly three quarters are singletons. This sequence was found in a human donor with melanoma. Sequenced sample: tumor tissue.

The CDR3 sequence: CASSVSSQGNYGYTF. The CDR3 DNA is TGTGCCAGCAGCGTGTCCTCACAGGGAAACTATGGCTACACCTTC. J is TRBJ1-2 and V is TRBV9; tentatively, D is TRBD1 (6 bases). Germline V gene sequence: CDR1 SGDLS, CDR2 YYNGEE. Trimming shortened V by 2 bases and J by 2 bases, and 13 bases separated the two germline ends. This CDR3 contains 15 residues. Looking up the rest from reference TRBV9 and TRBJ1-2 gives the full variable domain: DSGVTQTPKHLITATGQRVTLRCSPRSGDLSVYWYQQSLDQGLQFLIQYYNGEERAKGNILERFSAQQFPDLHSELNLSSLELGDSALYFCASSVSSQGNYGYTFGSGTRLTVV.